Below are 14 T cell receptor beta chains sequenced from a single sample in a study of shared clonotypes between healthy human individuals. The table came from immunoSEQ multiplex PCR; TCRdb's copy has only in-frame clones and leaves some out. In the table there are about 2 million clones, less than 95% of which are singletons. Naive-designated CD8 cells lacked CD45RO, were positively enriched for CCR7, and omitted terminally differentiated effector memory CD45RA+ cells. The sequenced sample consisted of naive CD8+ T cells sorted from blood. These receptors were obtained from a man younger than 35 in good health.

J is TRBJ2-2 and V is TRBV29-1; TRBD1 matches 7 bases. Germline V gene sequence: CDR1 SQVTM, CDR2 ANQGSEA. V was clipped by 6 bases and J by 5 bases; unmatched bases: 9. This CDR3 is 14 amino acids long. The CDR3 DNA reads TGCAGCGTCCGTCCGGGACAGCTAACCGGGGAGCTGTTTTTT. Protein product: CSVRPGQLTGELFF.

This chain uses TRBV7-5 with TRBJ1-2. TRBV7-5 is deemed a pseudogene. This CDR3 has 18 residues. CDR3 in amino acids: CARSSPEIGLLAYYGYTF. The CDR3 nucleotides are TGTGCCAGAAGCTCGCCGGAGATAGGGCTATTAGCCTACTATGGCTACACCTTC.

J is TRBJ2-7 and V is TRBV27; 7 bases are a match to TRBD1. This CDR3 has 13 amino acids. The ends lost 3 bases at V and 5 bases at J; junction bases unmatched: 4. Germline assignment: CDR1 MNHEY and CDR2 SMNVEV (reference sequence). CDR3 sequence (DNA): TGTGCCAGCAGTTTTTCGGACAGGAACGAGCAGTACTTC. It yields the protein CASSFSDRNEQYF.

The chain recombines TRBV11-3 with TRBJ2-1; TRBD2 matches 10 bases. Germline V gives CDR1 SGHNT, CDR2 YENEEA. The junction had 21 bases not matched to a gene; V was cut back by 5 bases and J by 8 bases. This CDR3 has 19 residues. The CDR3 spells CASSPGSAGTSEKRDEQFF. In DNA form, the CDR3 reads TGTGCCAGCAGCCCCGGATCGGCCGGGACTAGCGAAAAGAGGGATGAGCAGTTCTTC.

The chain links TRBV6-1 to TRBJ2-7; D not resolved. Germline values: CDR1 MNHNS, CDR2 SASEGT. Trimming pared 0 bases from V and 3 bases from J, leaving 12 bases between. The CDR3 has 15 residues. CDR3 protein: CASSEALGDYYEQYF. CDR3 bases: TGTGCCAGCAGTGAAGCGCTAGGAGATTACTACGAGCAGTACTTC.

J is TRBJ2-2 and V is TRBV9, with D maybe TRBD1 (5 bases). The V end lost 0 bases, the J end lost 4 bases, and 10 bases lay between the germline ends. The CDR3 is made up of 15 amino acids. Per the germline V gene, CDR1 is SGDLS and CDR2 is YYNGEE. CDR3 bases: TGTGCCAGCAGCGTAGATACAGGCCCCACCGGGGAGCTGTTTTTT. Its protein is CASSVDTGPTGELFF. The full variable domain, completed using reference TRBV9 and TRBJ2-2, is DSGVTQTPKHLITATGQRVTLRCSPRSGDLSVYWYQQSLDQGLQFLIQYYNGEERAKGNILERFSAQQFPDLHSELNLSSLELGDSALYFCASSVDTGPTGELFFGEGSRLTVL.

The genes are TRBV7-2 and TRBJ2-3, with 7 nucleotides matching TRBD2. There are 18 residues in the CDR3. Per germline, CDR1 SGHTA and CDR2 FQGNSA. V was clipped by 5 bases and J by 5 bases; unmatched bases: 19. CDR3 sequence reads: CASSPTPRLALAGDTQYF. In DNA form, the CDR3 reads TGTGCCAGCAGCCCCACCCCCAGACTAGCCCTGGCGGGAGATACGCAGTATTTT.

The gene calls are TRBV11-2 and TRBJ2-3; 7 bases align to TRBD1. The CDR3 totals 16 residues. Germline V gene data show CDR1 as SGHAT and CDR2 as FQNNGV. V lost 3 bases and J lost 3; bases outside the gene matches: 9. The CDR3 DNA sequence: TGTGCCAGCAGCTTCCCCCGGGACAGCAAGACAGATACGCAGTATTTT. Residues: CASSFPRDSKTDTQYF.

The chain carries TRBV25-1 and TRBJ1-2; D is unclear. The CDR3 length is 14 residues. CDR1 and CDR2 (germline): MGHDK, SYGVNS. The V end lost 1 base, the J end lost 10 bases, and 16 bases lay between the germline ends. CDR3 sequence: CASSEFGSPKDYTF. The CDR3 DNA follows: TGTGCCAGCAGTGAATTTGGGTCCCCGAAGGACTACACCTTC.

Comments on this clone: This sample includes further DNA sequences coding for the same CDR3. The gene calls are TRBV19 and TRBJ2-1; tentative D call: TRBD2 (5 bases). The germline V and J ends were trimmed by 5 bases and 0 bases, with 8 bases remaining between them. In germline, CDR1 is LNHDA, CDR2 SQIVND (reference sequence). This CDR3 region has 14 residues. The CDR3 is CASSLRGSYNEQFF. The CDR3 DNA reads TGTGCCAGTAGTTTACGGGGCTCCTACAATGAGCAGTTCTTC.

This chain links TRBV27 with TRBJ1-2; weak D call: TRBD1 (5 bases). Germline CDR1 MNHEY, CDR2 SMNVEV (reference sequence). V shed 4 bases and J shed 8 bases, with 14 bases lying between them. CDR3 length: 13 residues. The CDR3 spells CASSWGTGGGYTF. DNA of the CDR3: TGTGCCAGCAGTTGGGGGACGGGAGGAGGCTACACCTTC.

This clone has only one observation. The gene calls are TRBV4-1 and TRBJ1-3; D gene unclear. CDR3 size: 15 residues. The ends were cut back, 4 bases at V and 0 bases at J, with 10 bases in the middle. Germline CDR1 and CDR2: MGHRA and YSYEKL. The CDR3 here is CASSPEVTSGNTIYF. As DNA, the CDR3 is TGCGCCAGCAGCCCGGAGGTGACCTCTGGAAACACCATATATTTT.

Worth noting for this clone: The sample carries other DNA sequences with the same CDR3. This chain connects TRBV11-2 to TRBJ2-7, with 7 bases fitting TRBD2. There are 12 residues in the CDR3. Germline CDR1 reads SGHAT; CDR2 reads FQNNGV. V was clipped by 3 bases and J by 6 bases; unmatched bases: 2. CDR3 residues: CASSFGGGEQYF. The CDR3 DNA reads as TGTGCCAGCAGCTTTGGCGGGGGCGAGCAGTACTTC.

The chain uses TRBV5-1 and TRBJ2-7, with 8 bases lining up with TRBD1. The V gene's germline CDR1 is SGHRS and CDR2 YFSETQ. CDR3 length: 14 amino acids. The trim removed 4 bases at V and 5 bases at J, leaving 8 bases unmatched. The CDR3 spells CASSREDRGDEQYF. The CDR3 DNA is TGCGCCAGCAGCCGGGAAGACAGGGGAGACGAGCAGTACTTC.